Below are 23 T cell receptor beta chains sequenced from a single sample in a study of T-cell reconstitution after alpha-beta-depleted transplantation in children. Preparation of the TCRbeta library involved a method that used unique molecular identifiers. TCRdb called the PCR reads again in MiXCR, with one record for every CDR3 protein. The sample has about 600,000 distinct CDR3 sequences, approximately 12% seen once; the top ten hold 2% to 2.5%. The sample consisted of PBMCs, mostly from graft donor cells, taken 360 days after TCRalphabeta/CD19-depleted stem cell transplant. These receptors were collected from a male patient younger than 18 who had a stem cell transplant for acute myeloid leukemia, so the T cells may come from the graft donor.

There are many counts of this clonotype. V gene TRBV12-3 or TRBV12-4 combines with J gene TRBJ2-5, with D possibly matching TRBD1 (6 bases). V was pared by 3 bases and J by 2 bases, with 7 bases between. The CDR3 is 13 amino acids. CDR3 in amino acids: CASSFQGQETQYF. The CDR3 nucleotides read TGTGCCAGCAGTTTCCAGGGGCAAGAGACCCAGTACTTC.

At least ten counts were recorded for this clonotype. The chain links TRBV6-1 to TRBJ2-7; D might be TRBD2 (6 bases). CDR3 length equals 13 residues. Trimming removed 5 bases at V and 0 bases at J, with 8 bases between. CDR1 and CDR2 from the germline V gene are MNHNS and SASEGT. CDR3 sequence (DNA): TGTGCCAGCAGTATGGGGGGCTCCTACGAGCAGTACTTC. Encoded protein: CASSMGGSYEQYF.

This clonotype was counted between two and nine times. This sequence joins TRBV11-2 and TRBJ2-7, with 8 bases identical to TRBD2. Germline trimming cut 3 bases from V and 2 bases from J; bases unmatched to any gene: 6. CDR1 SGHAT and CDR2 FQNNGV come from the germline V gene. This CDR3 contains 15 residues. Written as DNA, the CDR3 is TGTGCCAGCAGCTTTTCCACTAGCGGCACCTACGAGCAGTACTTC. Its protein product is CASSFSTSGTYEQYF. Based on the CDR3 plus reference TRBV11-2 and TRBJ2-7, the full variable domain is EAGVAQSPRYKIIEKRQSVAFWCNPISGHATLYWYQQILGQGPKLLIQFQNNGVVDDSQLPKDRFSAERLKGVDSTLKIQPAKLEDSAVYLCASSFSTSGTYEQYFGPGTRLTVT.

This clonotype was counted many times. The gene calls are TRBV12-3 or TRBV12-4 and TRBJ2-3; tentatively, D is TRBD1 (6 bases). Trimming took 5 bases from V and 0 from J, leaving 15 bases between them. CDR3 length equals 16 residues. The CDR3 spells CASSETGQPSTDTQYF. The DNA of the CDR3 is TGTGCCAGCAGTGAGACAGGACAACCTAGCACAGATACGCAGTATTTT.

The J gene is TRBJ2-1, the V gene TRBV10-2; D is undetermined. V lost 6 bases and J lost 4, with 13 bases in between. Germline-derived CDR1 and CDR2 are WSHSY and SAAADI. CDR3 length: 14 residues. The CDR3 DNA follows: TGCGCCAGCAGCCGGCTTAACGGTTACAATGAGCAGTTCTTC. Residues: CASSRLNGYNEQFF.

In its sample, this clonotype was seen many times. The chain employs TRBV12-3 or TRBV12-4 and TRBJ2-3; unclear D gene. The CDR3 spans 12 residues. V was clipped by 8 bases and J by 9 bases, with 15 bases between them. The CDR3 here is CASRVLPNTQYF. The CDR3 bases are TGTGCCAGCCGAGTTCTTCCGAACACGCAGTATTTT.

This clonotype was seen many times. The CDR3 bases are TGTGCCAGCAGCGCCTACAGGGGTGGGAACGAGCAGTACTTC. Its translation is CASSAYRGGNEQYF. This chain uses TRBV7-8 with TRBJ2-7, with 7 bases aligning to TRBD1. CDR3 length equals 14 residues. CDR1 and CDR2 from the germline V gene are SGHVS and FQNEAQ. V trimming: 5 bases; J trimming: 5 bases; junction bases outside the gene matches: 9.

This clonotype was seen a handful of times. The chain joins TRBV29-1 to TRBJ2-5; TRBD2 aligns across 12 bases. This CDR3 has 16 amino acids. Germline values: CDR1 SQVTM, CDR2 ANQGSEA. Trimming at V came to 2 bases and at J to 5 bases, leaving 9 bases not matched to a gene. The CDR3 nucleotides are TGCAGCGTTGAATTGCGGCTAGCGGGAGGGCCGGAGACCCAGTACTTC. It codes for CSVELRLAGGPETQYF.

This sequence joins TRBV24-1 and TRBJ2-5; D possibly uses TRBD1 or TRBD2 (5 bases each). The germline V and J ends were trimmed by 0 bases and 5 bases, with 6 bases remaining between them. The CDR3 sequence is 13 residues long. Germline CDR1 and CDR2: KGHDR and SFDVKD. The CDR3: CATSDLGDETQYF. CDR3 in DNA: TGTGCCACCAGTGATTTGGGGGACGAGACCCAGTACTTC.

V gene TRBV20-1 combines with J gene TRBJ1-4; tentative D call: TRBD1 (5 bases). Per germline, CDR1 DFQATT and CDR2 SNEGSKA (reference sequence). The CDR3 has 16 residues. V was clipped by 1 base and J by 8 bases, with 20 bases between them. The CDR3 coding sequence is TGCAGTGCTAGAGCCCCGGCGGGGGGTCTTTGGGAAAAACTGTTTTTT. Translated: CSARAPAGGLWEKLFF.

A word on this clonotype: The junction differs from germline at one of its ends, possibly a read error. The chain uses TRBV20-1 and TRBJ2-5; 8 positions match TRBD1. CDR1 DFQATT and CDR2 SNEGSKA come from the germline V gene (reference sequence). This CDR3 is built from 13 residues. The CDR3 loop reads CRARRRGQETQYF. CDR3 coding DNA: TGCAGAGCTAGACGCAGGGGGCAGGAGACCCAGTACTTC.

Many counts were recorded for this clonotype. The CDR3 nucleotides read TGCGCCAGCAGAACAGGGGGCCCTTTATCCTACGAGCAGTACTTC. This encodes CASRTGGPLSYEQYF. The chain links TRBV5-1 to TRBJ2-7; 9 nucleotides align to TRBD1. With 5 bases clipped from V and 1 base from J, the junction kept 7 bases outside the gene matches. From germline, CDR1 is SGHRS and CDR2 YFSETQ. The CDR3 extends over 15 amino acids.

This clonotype was counted between two and nine times. The rearrangement links TRBV7-6 to TRBJ2-2, with D perhaps matching TRBD2 (6 bases). CDR1 SGHVS and CDR2 FNYEAQ come from the germline V gene. The V end lost 4 bases, the J end lost 4 bases, and 16 bases lay between the germline ends. This CDR3 comprises 16 residues. The CDR3 region is CASSWSRAGGTGELFF. CDR3 bases: TGTGCCAGCAGCTGGAGTCGGGCCGGGGGCACCGGGGAGCTGTTTTTT.

The chain joins TRBV28 to TRBJ2-5, with D perhaps TRBD2 (5 bases). V was cut by 6 bases and J by 5 bases, with 19 bases left in between. Germline V lookup: CDR1 MDHEN, CDR2 SYDVKM. The CDR3 consists of 15 residues. DNA of the CDR3: TGTGCCAGCAGCCCCCTCGGGGAAGGGCGGGAGACCCAGTACTTC. Translating gives CASSPLGEGRETQYF.

J is TRBJ2-5 and V is TRBV29-1; 11 bases agree with TRBD2. V lost 4 bases and J lost 1; bases outside the gene matches: 8. CDR1 and CDR2 (germline): SQVTM, ANQGSEA. The CDR3 length is 16 residues. The CDR3 region is CSVAYLAGGLQETQYF. DNA of the CDR3: TGCAGCGTTGCGTACCTAGCGGGAGGCCTCCAAGAGACCCAGTACTTC.

This clonotype was recorded at least ten times. The chain joins TRBV29-1 to TRBJ1-2; TRBD1 is a possible D gene (5 bases). The germline V gene has CDR1 SQVTM and CDR2 ANQGSEA. V lost 6 bases to trimming and J lost 4 bases, with 15 bases between them. The CDR3 has 13 residues. CDR3 protein: CSVEGLKLYGYTF. The CDR3 DNA sequence: TGCAGCGTGGAGGGACTTAAACTCTATGGCTACACCTTC.

This clonotype occurred many times. The chain employs TRBV25-1 and TRBJ2-1; TRBD2 agrees at 8 bases. Germline V gene lookup returns CDR1 MGHDK and CDR2 SYGVNS. V lost 6 bases to trimming and J lost 6 bases; unmatched junction nucleotides: 7. The CDR3 has 14 amino acids. The CDR3 DNA reads TGTGCCAGCAGGGGGTGGCGGGAGGCCAATGAGCAGTTCTTC. Protein: CASRGWREANEQFF.

The chain links TRBV27 to TRBJ1-5, with D unresolved. Germline lookup yields CDR1 MNHEY and CDR2 SMNVEV (reference sequence). Between the trimmed V and J ends, which lost 4 bases and 3 bases, there was a span of 19 bases. The CDR3 covers 17 residues. For the CDR3, the DNA is TGTGCCAGCAGTTCGGCAGGTGGCCAATTCGCCAATCAGCCCCAGCATTTT. As protein: CASSSAGGQFANQPQHF.

This clonotype was counted a few times. This chain uses TRBV20-1 with TRBJ2-5; TRBD2 matches at 8 bases. Germline CDR1 and CDR2: DFQATT and SNEGSKA (reference sequence). CDR3 length: 12 amino acids. V lost 7 bases, J lost 6 bases, and 7 bases stayed unmatched. The CDR3 DNA sequence: TGCAGTGAGGCGGGAGGAGGGAAGACCCAGTACTTC. This translates into CSEAGGGKTQYF.

This clonotype was picked up a small number of times. The rearrangement links TRBV28 to TRBJ2-1; the D gene could be TRBD1 or TRBD2 (5 bases each). Germline CDR1 MDHEN, CDR2 SYDVKM. Trimming cost V 7 bases and J 0 bases, with 13 bases left between them. The CDR3 is made up of 15 amino acids. The CDR3 sequence: CASTPWGNSYNEQFF. The DNA for the CDR3 is TGTGCCAGCACTCCTTGGGGGAACTCCTACAATGAGCAGTTCTTC.

This clonotype was observed a handful of times. J is TRBJ2-2 and V is TRBV12-3 or TRBV12-4, with D maybe TRBD2 (6 bases). V was pared by 1 base and J by 7 bases, with 10 bases between. This CDR3 has 14 amino acids. CDR3 nucleotides: TGTGCCAGCAGTTTAGGGGAGGACGGCGGGGAGCTGTTTTTT. As protein: CASSLGEDGGELFF.

This clonotype was observed a handful of times. The chain recombines TRBV7-8 with TRBJ2-7; the match to TRBD2 covers 10 bases. The CDR3 consists of 16 residues. J lost 2 bases, V lost 1 base, and 5 bases had no gene match. CDR1 is SGHVS and CDR2 is FQNEAQ in the germline V gene. In DNA, the CDR3 is TGTGCCAGCAGCTTAGTCCGGACTAGCGGTACCTACGAGCAGTACTTC. This translates into CASSLVRTSGTYEQYF.

This rearrangement joins TRBV6-2 or TRBV6-3 to TRBJ2-5; 10 nucleotides line up with TRBD1. The CDR3 consists of 13 residues. Per the germline V gene, CDR1 is MNHEY and CDR2 is SVGEGT. The junction had 3 bases not matched to a gene; V was cut back by 6 bases and J by 5 bases. The CDR3 region is CASRGQGDETQYF. In DNA, the CDR3 is TGTGCCAGCAGAGGACAGGGGGATGAGACCCAGTACTTC.